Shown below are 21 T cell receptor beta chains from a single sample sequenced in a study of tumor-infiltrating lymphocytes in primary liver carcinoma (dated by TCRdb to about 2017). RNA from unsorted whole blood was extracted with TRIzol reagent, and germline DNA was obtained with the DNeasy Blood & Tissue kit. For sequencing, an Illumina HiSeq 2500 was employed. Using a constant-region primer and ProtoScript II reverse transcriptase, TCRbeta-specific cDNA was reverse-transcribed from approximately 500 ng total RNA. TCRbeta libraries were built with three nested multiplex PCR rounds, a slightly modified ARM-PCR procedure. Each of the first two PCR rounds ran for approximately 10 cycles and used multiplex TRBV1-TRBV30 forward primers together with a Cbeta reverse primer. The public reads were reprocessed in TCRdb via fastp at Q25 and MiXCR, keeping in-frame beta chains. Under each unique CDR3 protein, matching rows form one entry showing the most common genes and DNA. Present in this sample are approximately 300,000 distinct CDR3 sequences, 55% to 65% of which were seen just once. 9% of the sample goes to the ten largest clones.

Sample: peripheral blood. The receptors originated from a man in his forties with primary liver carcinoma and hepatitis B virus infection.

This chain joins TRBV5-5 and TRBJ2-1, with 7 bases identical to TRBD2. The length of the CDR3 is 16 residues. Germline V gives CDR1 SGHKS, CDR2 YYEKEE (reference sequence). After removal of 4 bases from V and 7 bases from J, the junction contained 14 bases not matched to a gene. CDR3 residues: CASSPLAVRGRNEQFF. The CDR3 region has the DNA TGTGCCAGCAGCCCTCTAGCGGTCCGGGGGAGGAATGAGCAGTTCTTC.

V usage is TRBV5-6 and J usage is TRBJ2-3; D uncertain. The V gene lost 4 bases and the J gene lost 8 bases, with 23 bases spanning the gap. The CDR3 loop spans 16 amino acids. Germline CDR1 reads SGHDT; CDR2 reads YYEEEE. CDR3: CASSRAPHTLSGTQYF. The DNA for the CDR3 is TGTGCCAGCAGCAGGGCCCCACACACATTGTCAGGTACGCAGTATTTT.

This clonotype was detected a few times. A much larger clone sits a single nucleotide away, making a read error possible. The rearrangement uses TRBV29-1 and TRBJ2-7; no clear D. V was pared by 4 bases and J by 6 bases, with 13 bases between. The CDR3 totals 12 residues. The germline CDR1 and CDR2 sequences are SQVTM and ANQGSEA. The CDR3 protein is CSVGVKCSEQYF. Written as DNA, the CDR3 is TGCAGCGTTGGCGTAAAGTGTAGCGAGCAGTACTTC.

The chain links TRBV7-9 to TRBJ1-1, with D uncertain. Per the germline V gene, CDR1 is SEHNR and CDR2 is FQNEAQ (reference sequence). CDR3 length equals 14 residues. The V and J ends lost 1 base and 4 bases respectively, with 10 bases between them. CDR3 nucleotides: TGTGCCAGCAGCTTAGAGGTGGATAGCACTGAAGCTTTCTTT. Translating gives CASSLEVDSTEAFF.

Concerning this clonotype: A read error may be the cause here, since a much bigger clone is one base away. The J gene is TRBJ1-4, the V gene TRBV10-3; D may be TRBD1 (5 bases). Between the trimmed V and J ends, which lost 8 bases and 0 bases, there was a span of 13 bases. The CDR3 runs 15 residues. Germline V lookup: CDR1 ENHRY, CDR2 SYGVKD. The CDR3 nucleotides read TGTGCCATCTCGGATGGGGGTACAACTAATGAAAAACTGTTTTTT. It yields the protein CAISDGGTTNEKLFF.

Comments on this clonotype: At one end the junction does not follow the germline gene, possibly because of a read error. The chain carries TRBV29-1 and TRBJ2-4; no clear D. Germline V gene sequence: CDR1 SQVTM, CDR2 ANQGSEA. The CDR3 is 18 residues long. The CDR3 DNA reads TGCAGCGTTGAGGTCAGAGATCAATTCCATTTAGCCAAAAGCATTCAGTACTTC. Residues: CSVEVRDQFHLAKSIQYF.

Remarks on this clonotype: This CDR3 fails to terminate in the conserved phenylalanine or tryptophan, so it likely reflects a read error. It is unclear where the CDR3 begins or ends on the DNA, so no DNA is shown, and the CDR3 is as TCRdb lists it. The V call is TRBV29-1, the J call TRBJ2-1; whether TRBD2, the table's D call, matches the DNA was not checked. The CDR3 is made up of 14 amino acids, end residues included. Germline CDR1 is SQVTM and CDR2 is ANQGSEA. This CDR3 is CSAPGLAVNNEHFI.

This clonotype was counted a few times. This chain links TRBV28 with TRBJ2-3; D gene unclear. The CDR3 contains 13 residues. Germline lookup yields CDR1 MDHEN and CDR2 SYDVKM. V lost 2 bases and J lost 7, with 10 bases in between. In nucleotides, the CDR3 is TGTGCCAGCAGTTTACCTTACGATTATACGCAGTATTTT. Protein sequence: CASSLPYDYTQYF.

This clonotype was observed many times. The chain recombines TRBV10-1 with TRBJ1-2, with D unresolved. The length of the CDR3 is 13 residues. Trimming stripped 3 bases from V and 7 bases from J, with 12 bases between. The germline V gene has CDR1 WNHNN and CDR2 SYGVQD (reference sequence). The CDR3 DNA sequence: TGCGCCAGCAGTGATGGCTCCAGTGTTGGCTACACCTTC. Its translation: CASSDGSSVGYTF.

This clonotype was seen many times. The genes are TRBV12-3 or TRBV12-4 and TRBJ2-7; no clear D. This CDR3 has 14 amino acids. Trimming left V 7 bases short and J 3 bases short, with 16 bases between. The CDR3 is CASTSSVTLYEQYF. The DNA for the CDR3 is TGTGCCAGCACCTCATCGGTAACCCTCTACGAGCAGTACTTC.

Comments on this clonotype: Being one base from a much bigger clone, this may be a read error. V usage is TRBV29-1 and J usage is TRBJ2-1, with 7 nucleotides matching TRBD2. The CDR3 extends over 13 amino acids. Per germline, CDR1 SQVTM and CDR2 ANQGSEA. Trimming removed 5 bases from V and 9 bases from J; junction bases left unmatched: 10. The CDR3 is CSVQGLGSIEQFF. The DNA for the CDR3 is TGCAGCGTTCAAGGACTAGGTTCCATTGAGCAGTTCTTC.

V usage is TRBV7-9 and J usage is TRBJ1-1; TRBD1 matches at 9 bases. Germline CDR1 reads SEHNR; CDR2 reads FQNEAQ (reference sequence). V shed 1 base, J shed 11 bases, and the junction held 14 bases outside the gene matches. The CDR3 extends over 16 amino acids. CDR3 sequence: CASSLGPGQGRTQAFF. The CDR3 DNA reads TGTGCCAGCAGCTTAGGCCCGGGACAGGGAAGGACTCAGGCTTTCTTT.

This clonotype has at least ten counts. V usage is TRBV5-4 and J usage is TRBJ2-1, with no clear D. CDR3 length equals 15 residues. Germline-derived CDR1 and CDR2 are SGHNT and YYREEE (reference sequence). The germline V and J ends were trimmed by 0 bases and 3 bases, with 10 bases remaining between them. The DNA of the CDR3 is TGTGCCAGCAGCTTGGGCGACCCCGACTACAATGAGCAGTTCTTC. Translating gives CASSLGDPDYNEQFF.

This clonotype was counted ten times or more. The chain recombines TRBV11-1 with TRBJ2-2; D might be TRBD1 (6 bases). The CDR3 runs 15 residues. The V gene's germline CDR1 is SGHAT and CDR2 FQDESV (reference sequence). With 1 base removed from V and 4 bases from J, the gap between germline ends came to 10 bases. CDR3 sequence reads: CASSLDRVATGELFF. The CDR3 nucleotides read TGTGCCAGCAGCTTAGACAGGGTTGCCACCGGGGAGCTGTTTTTT.

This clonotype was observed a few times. The CDR3 reads CASSPLTGAQETQYF. The CDR3 DNA reads TGTGCCAGTAGCCCACTCACGGGAGCCCAAGAGACCCAGTACTTC. The V call is TRBV7-9, the J call TRBJ2-5; TRBD2 might be the D (6 bases). This CDR3 contains 15 residues. The V end lost 9 bases, the J end lost 1 base, and 18 bases lay between the germline ends. The germline gives CDR1 SEHNR, CDR2 FQNEAQ (reference sequence).

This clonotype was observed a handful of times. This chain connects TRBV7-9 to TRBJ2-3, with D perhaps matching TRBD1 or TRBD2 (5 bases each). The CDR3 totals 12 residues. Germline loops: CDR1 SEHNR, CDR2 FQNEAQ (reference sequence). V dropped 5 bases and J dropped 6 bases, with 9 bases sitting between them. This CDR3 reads CASSDGDDTQYF. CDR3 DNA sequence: TGTGCCAGCAGCGACGGGGACGATACGCAGTATTTT.

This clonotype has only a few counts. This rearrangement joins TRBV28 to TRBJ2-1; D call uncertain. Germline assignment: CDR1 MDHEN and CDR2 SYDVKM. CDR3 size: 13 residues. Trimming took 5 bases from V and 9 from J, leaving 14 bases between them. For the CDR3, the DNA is TGTGCCAGCAGTCCCCCTAGGTTTGGTGAGCAGTTCTTC. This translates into CASSPPRFGEQFF. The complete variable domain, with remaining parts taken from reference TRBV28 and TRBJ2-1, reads DVKVTQSSRYLVKRTGEKVFLECVQDMDHENMFWYRQDPGLGLRLIYFSYDVKMKEKGDIPEGYSVSREKKERFSLILESASTNQTSMYLCASSPPRFGEQFFGPGTRLTVL.

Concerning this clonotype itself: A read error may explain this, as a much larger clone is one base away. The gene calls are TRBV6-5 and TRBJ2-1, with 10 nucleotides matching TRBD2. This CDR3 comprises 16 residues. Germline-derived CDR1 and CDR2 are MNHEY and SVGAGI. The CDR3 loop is CARSSGLADPTNEQFF. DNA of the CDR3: TGTGCCAGAAGTTCCGGACTAGCGGACCCAACAAATGAGCAGTTCTTC.

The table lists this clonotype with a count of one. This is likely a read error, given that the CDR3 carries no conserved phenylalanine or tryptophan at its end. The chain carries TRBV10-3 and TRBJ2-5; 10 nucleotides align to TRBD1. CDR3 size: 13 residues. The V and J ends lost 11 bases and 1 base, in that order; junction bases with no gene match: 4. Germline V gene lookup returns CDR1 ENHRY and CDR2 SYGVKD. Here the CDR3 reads CAATGGPQETQYS. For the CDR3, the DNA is TGTGCCGCGACAGGGGGCCCCCAAGAGACCCAGTACTCC.

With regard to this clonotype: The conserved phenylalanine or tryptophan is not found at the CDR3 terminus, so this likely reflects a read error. CDR3 residues: CASSPGGRVGGELFS. In DNA form, the CDR3 reads TGTGCCAGCAGCCCCGGCGGGAGGGTTGGCGGGGAGCTGTTTTCT. V gene TRBV11-3 combines with J gene TRBJ2-2; 9 positions agree with TRBD2. Germline V gives CDR1 SGHNT, CDR2 YENEEA. The trim removed 5 bases at V and 7 bases at J, leaving 8 bases unmatched. The CDR3 runs 15 residues.

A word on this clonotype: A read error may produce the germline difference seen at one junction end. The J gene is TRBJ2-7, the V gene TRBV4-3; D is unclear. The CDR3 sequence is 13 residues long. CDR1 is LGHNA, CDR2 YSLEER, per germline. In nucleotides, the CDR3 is TGCGTCAGCAGCCAAGATACCGTCTACGAGCAATACTTC. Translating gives CVSSQDTVYEQYF.